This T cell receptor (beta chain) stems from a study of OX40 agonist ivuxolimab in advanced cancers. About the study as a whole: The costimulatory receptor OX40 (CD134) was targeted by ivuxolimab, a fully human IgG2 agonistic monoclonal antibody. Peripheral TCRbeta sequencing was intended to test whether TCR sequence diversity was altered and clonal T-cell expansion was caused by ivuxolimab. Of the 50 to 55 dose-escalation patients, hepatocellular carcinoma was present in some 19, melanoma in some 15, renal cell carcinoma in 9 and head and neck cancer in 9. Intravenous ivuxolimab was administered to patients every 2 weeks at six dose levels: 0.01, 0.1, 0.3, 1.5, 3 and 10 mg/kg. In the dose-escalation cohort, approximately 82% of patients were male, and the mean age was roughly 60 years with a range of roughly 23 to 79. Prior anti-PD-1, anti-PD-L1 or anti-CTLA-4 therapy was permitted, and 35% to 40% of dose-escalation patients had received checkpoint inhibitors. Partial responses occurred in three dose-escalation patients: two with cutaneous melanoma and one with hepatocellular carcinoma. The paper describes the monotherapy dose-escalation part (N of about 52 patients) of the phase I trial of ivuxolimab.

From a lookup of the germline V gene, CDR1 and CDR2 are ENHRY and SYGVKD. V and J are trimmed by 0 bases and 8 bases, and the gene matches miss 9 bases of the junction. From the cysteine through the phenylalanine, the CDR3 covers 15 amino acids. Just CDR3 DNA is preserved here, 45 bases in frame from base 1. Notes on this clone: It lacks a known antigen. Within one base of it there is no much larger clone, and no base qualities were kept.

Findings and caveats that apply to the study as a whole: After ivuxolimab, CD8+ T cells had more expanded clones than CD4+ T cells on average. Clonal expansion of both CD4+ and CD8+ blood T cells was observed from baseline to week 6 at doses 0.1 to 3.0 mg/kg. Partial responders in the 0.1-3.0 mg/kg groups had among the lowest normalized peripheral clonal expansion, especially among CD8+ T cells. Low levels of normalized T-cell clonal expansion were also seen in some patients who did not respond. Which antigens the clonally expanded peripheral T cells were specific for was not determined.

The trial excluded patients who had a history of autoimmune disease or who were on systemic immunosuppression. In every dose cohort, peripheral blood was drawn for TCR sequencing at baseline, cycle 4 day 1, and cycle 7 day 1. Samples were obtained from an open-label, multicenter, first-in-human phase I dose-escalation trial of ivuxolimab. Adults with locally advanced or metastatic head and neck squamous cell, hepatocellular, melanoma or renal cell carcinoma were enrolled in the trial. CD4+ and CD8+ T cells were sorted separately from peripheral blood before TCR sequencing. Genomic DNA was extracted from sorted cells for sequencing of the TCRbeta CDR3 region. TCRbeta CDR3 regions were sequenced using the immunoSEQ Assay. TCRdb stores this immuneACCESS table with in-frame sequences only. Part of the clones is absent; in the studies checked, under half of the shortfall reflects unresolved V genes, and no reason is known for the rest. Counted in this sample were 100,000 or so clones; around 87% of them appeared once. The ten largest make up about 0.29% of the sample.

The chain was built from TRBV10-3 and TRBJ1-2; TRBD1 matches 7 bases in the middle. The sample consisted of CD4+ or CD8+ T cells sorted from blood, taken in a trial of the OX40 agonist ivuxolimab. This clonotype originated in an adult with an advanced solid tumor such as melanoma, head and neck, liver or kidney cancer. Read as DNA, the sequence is TGTGCCATCAGTGAGTCCTGGGGACAGACGTCGGGCTACACCTTC. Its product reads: CAISESWGQTSGYTF.